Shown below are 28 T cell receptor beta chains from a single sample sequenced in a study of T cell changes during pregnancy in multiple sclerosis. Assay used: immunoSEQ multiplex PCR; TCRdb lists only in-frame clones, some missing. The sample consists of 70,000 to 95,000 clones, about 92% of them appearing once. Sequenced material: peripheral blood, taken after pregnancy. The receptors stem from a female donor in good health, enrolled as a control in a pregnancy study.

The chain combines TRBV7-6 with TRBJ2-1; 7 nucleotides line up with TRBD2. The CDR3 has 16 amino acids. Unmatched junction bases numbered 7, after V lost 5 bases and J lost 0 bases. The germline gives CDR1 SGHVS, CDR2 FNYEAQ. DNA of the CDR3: TGTGCCAGCAGCAGAGTAGGCGGGAGCTCCTACAATGAGCAGTTCTTC. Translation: CASSRVGGSSYNEQFF.

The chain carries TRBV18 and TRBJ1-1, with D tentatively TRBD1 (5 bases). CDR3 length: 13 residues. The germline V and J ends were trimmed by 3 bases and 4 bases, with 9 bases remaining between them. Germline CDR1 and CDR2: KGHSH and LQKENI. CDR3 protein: CASSPRVVTEAFF. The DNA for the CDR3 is TGTGCCAGCTCACCCAGGGTAGTCACTGAAGCTTTCTTT.

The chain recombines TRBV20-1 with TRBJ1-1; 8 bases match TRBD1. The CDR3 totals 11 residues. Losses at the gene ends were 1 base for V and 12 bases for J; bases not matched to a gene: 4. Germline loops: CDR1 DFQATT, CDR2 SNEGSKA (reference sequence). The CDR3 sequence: CSARGDRIPFF. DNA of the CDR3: TGCAGTGCTAGAGGGGACAGGATTCCTTTCTTT.

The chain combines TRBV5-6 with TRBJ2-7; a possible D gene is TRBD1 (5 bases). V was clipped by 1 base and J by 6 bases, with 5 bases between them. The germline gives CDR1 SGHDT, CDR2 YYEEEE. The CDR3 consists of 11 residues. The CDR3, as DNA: TGTGCCAGCAGCTTGAGGGGCGAGCAGTACTTC. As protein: CASSLRGEQYF.

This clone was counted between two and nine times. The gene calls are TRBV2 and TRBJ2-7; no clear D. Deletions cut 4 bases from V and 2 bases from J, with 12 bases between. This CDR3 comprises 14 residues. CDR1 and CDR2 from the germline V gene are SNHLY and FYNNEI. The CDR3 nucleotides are TGTGCCAGCAGTGCTGTCCTCCCCCCCTACGAGCAGTACTTC. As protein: CASSAVLPPYEQYF.

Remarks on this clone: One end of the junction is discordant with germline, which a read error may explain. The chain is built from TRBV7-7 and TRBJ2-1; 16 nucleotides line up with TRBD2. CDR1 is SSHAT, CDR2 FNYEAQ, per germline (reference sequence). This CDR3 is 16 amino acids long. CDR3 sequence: CASSLGTSGRANEQFF. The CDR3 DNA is TGTGCTAGCAGCTTAGGGACTAGCGGGAGGGCCAATGAGCAGTTCTTC.

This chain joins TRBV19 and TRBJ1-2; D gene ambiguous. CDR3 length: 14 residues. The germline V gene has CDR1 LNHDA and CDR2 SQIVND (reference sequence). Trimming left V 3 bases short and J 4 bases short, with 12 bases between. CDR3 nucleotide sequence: TGTGCCAGTAGTATTCCGACATCTTTCTATGGCTACACCTTC. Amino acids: CASSIPTSFYGYTF.

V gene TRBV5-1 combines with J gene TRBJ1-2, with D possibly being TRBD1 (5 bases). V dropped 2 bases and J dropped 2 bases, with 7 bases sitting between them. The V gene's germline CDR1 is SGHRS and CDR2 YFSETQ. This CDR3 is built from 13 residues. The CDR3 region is CASSFGGNYGYTF. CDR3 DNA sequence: TGCGCCAGCAGCTTTGGGGGGAACTATGGCTACACCTTC.

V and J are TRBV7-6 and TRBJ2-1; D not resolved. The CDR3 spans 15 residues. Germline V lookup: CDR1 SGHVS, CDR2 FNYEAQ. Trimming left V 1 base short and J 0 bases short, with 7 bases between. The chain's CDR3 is CASSLGSSSYNEQFF. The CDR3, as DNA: TGTGCCAGCAGCTTAGGGTCCAGCTCCTACAATGAGCAGTTCTTC.

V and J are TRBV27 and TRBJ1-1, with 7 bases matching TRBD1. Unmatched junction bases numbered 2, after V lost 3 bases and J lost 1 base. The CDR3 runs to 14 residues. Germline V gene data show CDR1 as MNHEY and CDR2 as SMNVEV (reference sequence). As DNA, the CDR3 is TGTGCCAGCAGTTTGGGGACAGCGAACACTGAAGCTTTCTTT. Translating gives CASSLGTANTEAFF.

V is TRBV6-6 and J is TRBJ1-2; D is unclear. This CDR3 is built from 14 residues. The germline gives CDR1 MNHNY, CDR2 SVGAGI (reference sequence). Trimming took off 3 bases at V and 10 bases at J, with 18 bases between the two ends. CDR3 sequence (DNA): TGTGCCAGCAGTTATGGCGGGCTACAAGGTTTCTACACCTTC. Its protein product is CASSYGGLQGFYTF.

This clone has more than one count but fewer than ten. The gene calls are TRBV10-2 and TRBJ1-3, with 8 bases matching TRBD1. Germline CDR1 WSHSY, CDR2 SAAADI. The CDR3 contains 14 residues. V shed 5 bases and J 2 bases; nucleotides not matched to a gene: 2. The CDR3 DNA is TGCGCCAGCAGTCGGGACAGGACTGGAAACACCATATATTTT. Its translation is CASSRDRTGNTIYF.

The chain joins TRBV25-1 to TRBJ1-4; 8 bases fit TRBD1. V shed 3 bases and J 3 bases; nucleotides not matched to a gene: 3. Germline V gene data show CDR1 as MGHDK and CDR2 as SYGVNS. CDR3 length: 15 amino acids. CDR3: CASSDVGQANEKLFF. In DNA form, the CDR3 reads TGTGCCAGCAGTGACGTGGGACAGGCTAATGAAAAACTGTTTTTT.

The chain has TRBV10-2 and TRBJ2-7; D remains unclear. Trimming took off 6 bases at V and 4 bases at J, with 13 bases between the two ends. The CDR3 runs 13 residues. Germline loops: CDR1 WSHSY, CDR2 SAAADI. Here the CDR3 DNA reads TGCGCCAGCAGGCGCCCTCGGAGTTACGAGCAGTACTTC. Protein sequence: CASRRPRSYEQYF.

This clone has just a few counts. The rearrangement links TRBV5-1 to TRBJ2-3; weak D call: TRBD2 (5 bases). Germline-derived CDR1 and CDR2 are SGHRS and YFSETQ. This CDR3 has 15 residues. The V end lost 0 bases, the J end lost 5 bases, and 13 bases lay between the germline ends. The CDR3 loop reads CASSLAEGQRDTQYF. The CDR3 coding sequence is TGCGCCAGCAGCTTGGCAGAGGGCCAGAGAGATACGCAGTATTTT.

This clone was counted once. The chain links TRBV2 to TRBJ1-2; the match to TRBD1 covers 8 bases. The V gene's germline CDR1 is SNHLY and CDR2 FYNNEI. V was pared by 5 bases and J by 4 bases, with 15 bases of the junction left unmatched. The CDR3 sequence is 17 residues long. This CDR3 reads CASSPGTGRHVAYGYTF. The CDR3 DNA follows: TGTGCCAGCAGTCCCGGGACAGGCCGCCACGTGGCCTATGGCTACACCTTC. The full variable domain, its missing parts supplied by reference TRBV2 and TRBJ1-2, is EPEVTQTPSHQVTQMGQEVILRCVPISNHLYFYWYRQILGQKVEFLVSFYNNEISEKSEIFDDQFSVERPDGSNFTLKIRSTKLEDSAMYFCASSPGTGRHVAYGYTFGSGTRLTVV.

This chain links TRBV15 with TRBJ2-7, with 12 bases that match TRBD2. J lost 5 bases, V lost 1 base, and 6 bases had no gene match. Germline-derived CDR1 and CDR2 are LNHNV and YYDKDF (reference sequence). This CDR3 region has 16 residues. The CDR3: CATSRGRTSGINEQYF. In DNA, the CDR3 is TGTGCCACCAGCAGAGGGAGGACTAGCGGGATCAACGAGCAGTACTTC.

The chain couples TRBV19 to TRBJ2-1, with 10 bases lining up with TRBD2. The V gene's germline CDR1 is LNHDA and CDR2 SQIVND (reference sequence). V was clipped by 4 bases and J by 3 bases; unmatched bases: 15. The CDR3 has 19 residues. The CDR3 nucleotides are TGTGCCAGTAGTACCTTCTTAGCGGGAGGCCGGTCTCTCTACAATGAGCAGTTCTTC. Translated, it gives CASSTFLAGGRSLYNEQFF.

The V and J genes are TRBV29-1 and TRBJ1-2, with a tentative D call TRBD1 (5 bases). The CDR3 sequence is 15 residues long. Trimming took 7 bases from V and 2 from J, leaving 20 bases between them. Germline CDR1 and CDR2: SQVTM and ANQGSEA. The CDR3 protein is CSGGFGYQGNYGYTF. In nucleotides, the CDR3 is TGCAGCGGCGGATTTGGGTACCAGGGAAACTATGGCTACACCTTC. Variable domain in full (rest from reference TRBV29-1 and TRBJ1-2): SAVISQKPSRDICQRGTSLTIQCQVDSQVTMMFWYRQQPGQSLTLIATANQGSEATYESGFVIDKFPISRPNLTFSTLTVSNMSPEDSSIYLCSGGFGYQGNYGYTFGSGTRLTVV.

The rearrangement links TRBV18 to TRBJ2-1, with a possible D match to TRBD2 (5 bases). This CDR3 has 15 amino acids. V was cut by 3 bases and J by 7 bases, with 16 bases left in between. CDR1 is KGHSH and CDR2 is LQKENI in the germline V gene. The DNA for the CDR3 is TGTGCCAGCTCACCGGACCGGGATTCCTGGAATGAGCAGTTCTTC. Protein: CASSPDRDSWNEQFF.

In DNA, the CDR3 is TGTGCCAGCAGTGATTTCGGGGGATCCTACGAGCAGTACTTC. This codes for CASSDFGGSYEQYF. The J gene is TRBJ2-7, the V gene TRBV25-1; TRBD2 might be the D (6 bases). Germline V gene data show CDR1 as MGHDK and CDR2 as SYGVNS. The ends were cut back, 3 bases at V and 1 base at J, with 10 bases in the middle. The CDR3 totals 14 residues.

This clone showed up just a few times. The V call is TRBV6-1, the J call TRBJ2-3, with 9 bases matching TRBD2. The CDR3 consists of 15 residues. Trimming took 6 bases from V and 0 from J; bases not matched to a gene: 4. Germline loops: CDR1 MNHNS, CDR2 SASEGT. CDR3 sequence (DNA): TGTGCCAGCAGCGTTACTAGCGGGAGCACAGATACGCAGTATTTT. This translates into CASSVTSGSTDTQYF.

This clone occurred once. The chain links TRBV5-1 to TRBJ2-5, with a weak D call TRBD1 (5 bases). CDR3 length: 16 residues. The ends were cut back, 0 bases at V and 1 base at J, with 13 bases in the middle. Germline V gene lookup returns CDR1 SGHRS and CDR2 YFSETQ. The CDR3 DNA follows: TGCGCCAGCAGCTTGGGAGATAGGACACCCCAAGAGACCCAGTACTTC. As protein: CASSLGDRTPQETQYF.

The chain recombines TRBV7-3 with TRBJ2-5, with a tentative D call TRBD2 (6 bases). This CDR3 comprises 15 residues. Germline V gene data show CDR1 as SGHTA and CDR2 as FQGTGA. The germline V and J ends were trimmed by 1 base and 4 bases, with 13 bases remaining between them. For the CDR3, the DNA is TGTGCCAGCAGCTTAATGGGGGGAGCAGGAGAGACCCAGTACTTC. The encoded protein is CASSLMGGAGETQYF.

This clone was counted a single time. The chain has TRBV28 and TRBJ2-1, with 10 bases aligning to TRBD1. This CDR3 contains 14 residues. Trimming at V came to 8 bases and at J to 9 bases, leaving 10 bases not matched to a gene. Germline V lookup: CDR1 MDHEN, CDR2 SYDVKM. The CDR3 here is CASRTGGGPSEQFF. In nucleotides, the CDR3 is TGTGCCAGCCGGACAGGGGGAGGGCCTTCTGAGCAGTTCTTC.

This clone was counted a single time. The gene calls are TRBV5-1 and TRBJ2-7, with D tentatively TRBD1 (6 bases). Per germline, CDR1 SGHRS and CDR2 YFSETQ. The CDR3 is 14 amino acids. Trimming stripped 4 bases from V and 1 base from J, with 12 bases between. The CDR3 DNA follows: TGCGCCAGCAGCCCCCGGGACACTTCCTACGAGCAGTACTTC. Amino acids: CASSPRDTSYEQYF.

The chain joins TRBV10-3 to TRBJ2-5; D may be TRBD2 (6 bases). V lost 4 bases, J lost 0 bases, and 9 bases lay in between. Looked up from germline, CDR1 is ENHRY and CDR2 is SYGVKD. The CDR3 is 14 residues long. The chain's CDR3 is CAISAGTYQETQYF. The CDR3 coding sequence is TGTGCCATCAGTGCCGGGACTTACCAAGAGACCCAGTACTTC.

DNA for the CDR3: TGTGCCAGCAGCTTACAGGGGGGAGCCTACGAGCAGTACTTC. It is translated as CASSLQGGAYEQYF. J is TRBJ2-7 and V is TRBV7-9; tentatively, D is TRBD1 (7 bases). V lost 2 bases and J lost 2, with 10 bases in between. Germline V gene lookup returns CDR1 SEHNR and CDR2 FQNEAQ (reference sequence). The length of the CDR3 is 14 residues.